The source of this T cell receptor (beta chain) is a study of blood T cell repertoires in COVID-19. On the study more broadly: Samples representing acute and convalescent COVID-19 were sourced from the United States, Italy and Spain. T cells, B-cell-depleted T cells, or PBMCs provided the cDNA or gDNA that served as material.

The V and J ends lost 1 base and 8 bases, in that order; junction bases with no gene match: 5. The V gene's germline CDR1 is SGHVS and CDR2 FNYEAQ. This CDR3 contains 15 residues. TCRdb keeps only in-frame clones here, not all; method: immunoSEQ multiplex PCR. Of approximately 280,000 clones listed, 75% to 90% are singletons. Input material: peripheral blood. The rearrangement joins TRBV7-6 to TRBJ2-1; 10 bases map to TRBD2. The sequence was collected from a woman between 65 and 79 years old with acute or convalescent COVID-19. Here the CDR3 reads CASSLGAGGLYEQFF. The CDR3 DNA reads as TGTGCCAGCAGCTTAGGAGCGGGGGGGCTCTATGAGCAGTTCTTC.